This T cell receptor (beta chain) was sequenced for a study of control samples from healthy donors and cancer patients. Measured with immunoSEQ multiplex PCR; TCRdb has only the in-frame clones, and not every one. The sample lists around 70,000 clones; approximately 83% were seen once. V was clipped by 2 bases and J by 8 bases, with 16 bases between them. CDR1 is LNHDA and CDR2 is SQIVND in the germline V gene (reference sequence). The CDR3 extends over 15 amino acids. This clonotype was obtained from a man aged 55-75 years in good health. Sequencing was done on a sample of blood. This chain joins TRBV19 and TRBJ2-1, with TRBD2 as a possible D gene (6 bases). CDR3 protein: CASSILGGDSDEQFF. Written as DNA, the CDR3 is TGTGCCAGTAGTATATTGGGGGGAGACTCTGATGAGCAGTTCTTC.